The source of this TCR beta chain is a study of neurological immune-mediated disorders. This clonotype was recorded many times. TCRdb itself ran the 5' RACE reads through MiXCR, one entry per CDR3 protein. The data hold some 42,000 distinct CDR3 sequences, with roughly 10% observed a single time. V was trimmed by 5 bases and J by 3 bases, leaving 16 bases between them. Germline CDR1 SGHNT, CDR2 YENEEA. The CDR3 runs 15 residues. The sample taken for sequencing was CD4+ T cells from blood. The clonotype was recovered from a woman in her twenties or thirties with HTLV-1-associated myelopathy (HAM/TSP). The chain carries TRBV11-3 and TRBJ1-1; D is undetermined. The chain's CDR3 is CASSPRQWRDTEAFF. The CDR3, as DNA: TGTGCCAGCAGCCCCAGACAATGGCGGGACACTGAAGCTTTCTTT.